Listed below are T cell receptor beta chains from one sample, sequenced in a study of PD-1 blockade in classical Hodgkin lymphoma. Profiled with immunoSEQ multiplex PCR; TCRdb holds only in-frame clones, not every one. The sample lists 100,000 or so clones, around nine tenths seen once, with 5% to 7.5% in the top ten. Sample: peripheral blood mononuclear cells (PBMCs), taken before the second cycle of nivolumab. The receptors were gathered from a human donor with classical Hodgkin lymphoma. Both conserved end residues are part of each CDR3. The D gene is left open where the match is weak. Clone size is stated in some rows and not others, as once, few, many or a class when expanded.

>-|TRBV7-3|TRBJ2-7|-
CASSFNRDNYEQYF
TGTGCCAGCAGCTTTAACCGGGACAACTACGAGCAGTACTTC
>-|TRBV27|TRBJ1-1|-
CASRDAGNMNTEAFF
TGTGCCAGCAGGGACGCAGGGAACATGAACACTGAAGCTTTCTTT
>-|TRBV29-1|TRBJ2-7|TRBD2
CSGVRGSEGEQYF
TGCAGCGGTGTGCGGGGGAGCGAGGGCGAGCAGTACTTC
>-|TRBV15|TRBJ2-1|TRBD2
CATSVLSGGSYNEQFF
TGTGCCACCAGCGTATTAAGCGGGGGAAGCTACAATGAGCAGTTCTTC
>once|TRBV18|TRBJ1-1|-
CASSPPGGQRGEAFF
TGTGCCAGCTCACCACCAGGCGGACAGAGGGGTGAAGCTTTCTTT
>-|TRBV5-1|TRBJ1-5|TRBD1
CARNDRGRGNQPQHF
TGCGCCAGAAACGACAGGGGCAGAGGCAATCAGCCCCAGCATTTT
>-|TRBV6-5|TRBJ1-2|-
CASKPPGLSHGYTF
TGTGCCAGCAAACCACCGGGACTATCTCATGGCTACACCTTC
>-|TRBV9|TRBJ2-7|-
CASSAEGRWLGGEQYF
TGTGCCAGCAGCGCAGAGGGCCGCTGGTTAGGAGGCGAGCAGTACTTC
>few|TRBV7-2|TRBJ1-2|-
CASSLEQARYGYTF
TGTGCCAGCAGCTTAGAACAGGCCCGCTATGGCTACACCTTC
>-|TRBV5-1|TRBJ1-1|-
CASSAALGQYTEAFF
TGCGCCAGCAGCGCGGCTCTAGGACAGTACACTGAAGCTTTCTTT
>-|TRBV10-3|TRBJ2-1|-
CAISERGLAFDNEQFF
TGTGCCATCAGTGAACGAGGCCTAGCTTTCGACAATGAGCAGTTCTTC
>-|TRBV30|TRBJ1-3|-
CAWSVGISGNTIYF
TGTGCCTGGAGTGTAGGCATCTCTGGAAACACCATATATTTT
>-|TRBV9|TRBJ1-2|-
CASSAGVLYGYTF
TGTGCCAGCAGCGCGGGAGTTCTGTATGGCTACACCTTC
>-|TRBV7-2|TRBJ1-5|-
CASSLRGPTVQPQHF
TGTGCCAGCAGCCTTCGGGGACCGACAGTTCAGCCCCAGCATTTT
>-|TRBV4-1|TRBJ2-3|TRBD2
CASSQVLAGLGDTQYF
TGCGCCAGCAGCCAAGTTCTAGCGGGGTTAGGAGATACGCAGTATTTT
>-|TRBV2|TRBJ2-5|TRBD1
CASSDGQGGAETQYF
TGTGCCAGCTCCGACGGACAGGGGGGCGCGGAGACCCAGTACTTC
>-|TRBV6-1|TRBJ1-2|-
CASSEVGYTF
TGTGCCAGCAGTGAAGTTGGCTACACCTTC
>-|TRBV7-2|TRBJ2-7|TRBD2
CASSLLAGEIDEQYF
TGTGCCAGCAGCTTACTAGCGGGGGAAATCGACGAGCAGTACTTC
>-|TRBV7-9|TRBJ2-6|-
CASSLGNSGANVLTF
TGTGCCAGCAGCTTGGGGAACTCTGGGGCCAACGTCCTGACTTTC
>-|TRBV2|TRBJ2-5|-
CASSPVETQYF
TGTGCCAGCAGCCCCGTCGAGACCCAGTACTTC
>-|TRBV5-1|TRBJ2-1|-
CASSLAGGEQFF
TGCGCCAGCAGCTTGGCTGGGGGTGAGCAGTTCTTC
>-|TRBV28|TRBJ1-3|-
CASSSPTKPGNTIYF
TGTGCCAGCTCCTCCCCTACAAAGCCTGGAAACACCATATATTTT
>-|TRBV30|TRBJ1-3|TRBD1
CAVGTGYGLGNTIYF
TGTGCTGTCGGGACAGGTTATGGTCTTGGAAACACCATATATTTT
>-|TRBV21-1|TRBJ1-1|-
CASNPGWDRGLLNTEAFF
TGTGCCAGCAATCCGGGATGGGACAGGGGCCTCCTGAACACTGAAGCTTTCTTT
>-|TRBV27|TRBJ1-1|-
CASSFPTGAGRVTEAFF
TGTGCCAGCAGTTTCCCCACCGGGGCAGGGAGGGTCACTGAAGCTTTCTTT
>-|TRBV19|TRBJ1-1|-
CASTPWGGNTEAFF
TGTGCCAGTACCCCCTGGGGGGGGAACACTGAAGCTTTCTTT
>-|TRBV27|TRBJ1-1|-
CASSLGPLGAEAFF
TGTGCCAGCAGTTTAGGGCCCCTTGGGGCTGAAGCTTTCTTT
>-|TRBV28|TRBJ2-7|TRBD2
CASRETSAGTYEQYF
TGTGCCAGCAGGGAAACTAGCGCCGGAACCTACGAGCAGTACTTC
>few|TRBV15|TRBJ2-3|TRBD2
CATSILAGGPDTQYF
TGTGCCACCAGCATTTTAGCGGGGGGGCCAGATACGCAGTATTTT
>-|TRBV5-6|TRBJ1-5|-
CASSTDGSNQPQHF
TGTGCCAGCAGCACGGACGGGAGCAATCAGCCCCAGCATTTT
>once|TRBV7-9|TRBJ1-5|-
CASSLEGTSNQPQHF
TGTGCCAGCAGCTTAGAGGGCACCAGCAATCAGCCCCAGCATTTT
>once|TRBV18|TRBJ1-1|-
CASSPPMRPEGVTEAFF
TGTGCCAGCTCACCACCGATGAGGCCTGAAGGGGTCACTGAAGCTTTCTTT
>-|TRBV7-9|TRBJ2-2|-
CASSPTWPDTGELFF
TGTGCCAGCAGCCCAACATGGCCAGACACCGGGGAGCTGTTTTTT
>once|TRBV18|TRBJ2-7|-
CASSPSGSSKVEQYF
TGTGCCAGCTCACCATCGGGGAGTAGTAAGGTCGAGCAGTACTTC
>-|TRBV18|TRBJ2-3|TRBD1
CASSPRQGAQDTDTQYF
TGTGCCAGCTCACCACGGCAGGGGGCGCAGGACACAGATACGCAGTATTTT
>-|TRBV7-2|TRBJ1-3|-
CASSLATPRSGNTIYF
TGTGCCAGCAGCTTAGCGACCCCTCGGAGTGGAAACACCATATATTTT
>few|TRBV19|TRBJ1-1|TRBD1
CASRDRVNTEAFF
TGTGCCAGTAGGGACAGGGTGAACACTGAAGCTTTCTTT
>-|TRBV6-5|TRBJ1-1|TRBD1
CASSYLPGQGSTEAFF
TGTGCCAGCAGTTACCTCCCGGGACAGGGGAGCACTGAAGCTTTCTTT
>-|TRBV4-3|TRBJ1-6|-
CASSQGRTSTNSPLHF
TGCGCCAGCAGCCAAGGTAGGACGTCTACAAATTCACCCCTCCACTTT
>few|TRBV15|TRBJ2-7|-
CATSKGKTYEQYF
TGTGCCACCAGCAAGGGCAAGACCTACGAGCAGTACTTC
>-|TRBV6-5|TRBJ1-5|-
CASSSEIYQPQHF
TGTGCCAGCAGTTCCGAAATATATCAGCCCCAGCATTTT
>-|TRBV6-1|TRBJ2-2|TRBD1
CASSGMWTGPGELFF
TGTGCCAGCAGTGGGATGTGGACAGGGCCCGGGGAGCTGTTTTTT
>once|TRBV30|TRBJ1-3|TRBD1
CAWSRTGGNTIYF
TGTGCCTGGAGTCGGACAGGAGGGAACACCATATATTTT
>-|TRBV5-1|TRBJ2-3|-
CASGWGQGTTDTQYF
TGCGCCAGCGGGTGGGGCCAGGGCACCACAGATACGCAGTATTTT
>-|TRBV30|TRBJ1-1|TRBD1
CAWTQGENTEAFF
TGTGCCTGGACGCAGGGGGAGAACACTGAAGCTTTCTTT